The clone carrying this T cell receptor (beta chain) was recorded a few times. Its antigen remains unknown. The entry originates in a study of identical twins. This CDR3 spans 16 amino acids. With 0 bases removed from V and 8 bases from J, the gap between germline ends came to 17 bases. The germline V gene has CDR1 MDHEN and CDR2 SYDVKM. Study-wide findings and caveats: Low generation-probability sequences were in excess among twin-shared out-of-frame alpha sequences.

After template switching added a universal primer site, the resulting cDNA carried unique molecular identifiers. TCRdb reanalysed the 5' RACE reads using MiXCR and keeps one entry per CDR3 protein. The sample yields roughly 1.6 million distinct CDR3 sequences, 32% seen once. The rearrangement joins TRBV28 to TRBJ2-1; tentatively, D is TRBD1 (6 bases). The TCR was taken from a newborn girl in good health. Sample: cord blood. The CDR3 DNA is TGTGCCAGCAGTTTATGGGGACATGAGAGCGCGGATGAGCAGTTCTTC. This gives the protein CASSLWGHESADEQFF.